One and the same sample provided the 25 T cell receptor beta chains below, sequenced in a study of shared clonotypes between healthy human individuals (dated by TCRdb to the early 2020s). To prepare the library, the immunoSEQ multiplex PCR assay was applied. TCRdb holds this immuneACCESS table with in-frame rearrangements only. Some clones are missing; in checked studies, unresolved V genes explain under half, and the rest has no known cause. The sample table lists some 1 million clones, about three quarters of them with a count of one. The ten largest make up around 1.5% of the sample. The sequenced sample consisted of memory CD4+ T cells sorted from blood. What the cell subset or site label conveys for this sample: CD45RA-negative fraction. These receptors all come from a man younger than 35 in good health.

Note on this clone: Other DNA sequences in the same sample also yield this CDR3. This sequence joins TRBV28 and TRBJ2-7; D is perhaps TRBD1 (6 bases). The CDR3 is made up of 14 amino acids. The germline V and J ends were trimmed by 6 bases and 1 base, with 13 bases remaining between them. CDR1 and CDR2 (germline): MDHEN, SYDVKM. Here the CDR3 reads CASRTGTSSYEQYF. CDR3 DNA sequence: TGTGCCAGCAGGACCGGGACATCATCCTACGAGCAGTACTTC.

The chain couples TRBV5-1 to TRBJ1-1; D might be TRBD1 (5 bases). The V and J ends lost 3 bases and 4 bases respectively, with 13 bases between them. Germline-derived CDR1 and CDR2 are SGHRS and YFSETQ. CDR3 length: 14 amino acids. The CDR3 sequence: CASSWRAGGTEAFF. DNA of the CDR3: TGCGCCAGCAGCTGGAGAGCCGGGGGCACTGAAGCTTTCTTT.

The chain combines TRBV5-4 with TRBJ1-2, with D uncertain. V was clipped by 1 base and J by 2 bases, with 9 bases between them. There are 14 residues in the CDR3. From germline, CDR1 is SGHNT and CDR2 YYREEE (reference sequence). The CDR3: CASSLRPENYGYTF. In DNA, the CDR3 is TGTGCCAGCAGCTTGAGGCCGGAGAACTATGGCTACACCTTC. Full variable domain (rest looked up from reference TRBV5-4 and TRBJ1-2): ETGVTQSPTHLIKTRGQQVTLRCSSQSGHNTVSWYQQALGQGPQFIFQYYREEENGRGNFPPRFSGLQFPNYSSELNVNALELDDSALYLCASSLRPENYGYTFGSGTRLTVV.

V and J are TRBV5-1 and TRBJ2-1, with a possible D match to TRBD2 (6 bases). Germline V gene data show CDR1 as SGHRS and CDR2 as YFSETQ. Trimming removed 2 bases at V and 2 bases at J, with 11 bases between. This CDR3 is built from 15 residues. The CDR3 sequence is CASSFGLATYNEQFF. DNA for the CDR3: TGCGCCAGCAGCTTCGGCCTAGCGACCTACAATGAGCAGTTCTTC. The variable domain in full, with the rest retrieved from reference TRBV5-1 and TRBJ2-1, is KAGVTQTPRYLIKTRGQQVTLSCSPISGHRSVSWYQQTPGQGLQFLFEYFSETQRNKGNFPGRFSGRQFSNSRSEMNVSTLELGDSALYLCASSFGLATYNEQFFGPGTRLTVL.

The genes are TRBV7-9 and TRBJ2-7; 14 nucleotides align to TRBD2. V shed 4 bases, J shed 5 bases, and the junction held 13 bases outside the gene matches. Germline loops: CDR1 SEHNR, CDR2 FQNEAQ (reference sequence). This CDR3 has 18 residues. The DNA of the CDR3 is TGTGCCAGCAGCTACTCTAATATGGGACTAGCGGGAGAAAACGAGCAGTACTTC. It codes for CASSYSNMGLAGENEQYF. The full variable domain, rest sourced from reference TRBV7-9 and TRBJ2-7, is DTGVSQNPRHKITKRGQNVTFRCDPISEHNRLYWYRQTLGQGPEFLTYFQNEAQLEKSRLLSDRFSAERPKGSFSTLEIQRTEQGDSAMYLCASSYSNMGLAGENEQYFGPGTRLTVT.

The CDR3 region has the DNA TGTGCCAGTAGTATTCGGGACAGGGGGCAAGAAAAACTGTTTTTT. Amino acids: CASSIRDRGQEKLFF. V gene TRBV19 combines with J gene TRBJ1-4; 12 positions agree with TRBD1. The V gene's germline CDR1 is LNHDA and CDR2 SQIVND (reference sequence). The CDR3 consists of 15 residues. V dropped 3 bases and J dropped 8; count of bases not matched to a gene: 4.

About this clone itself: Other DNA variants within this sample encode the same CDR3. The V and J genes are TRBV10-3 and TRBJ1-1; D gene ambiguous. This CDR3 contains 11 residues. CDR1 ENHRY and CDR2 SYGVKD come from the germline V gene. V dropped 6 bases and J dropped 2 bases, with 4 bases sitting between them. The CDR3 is CAIRGNTEAFF. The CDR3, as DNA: TGTGCCATCAGGGGAAACACTGAAGCTTTCTTT.

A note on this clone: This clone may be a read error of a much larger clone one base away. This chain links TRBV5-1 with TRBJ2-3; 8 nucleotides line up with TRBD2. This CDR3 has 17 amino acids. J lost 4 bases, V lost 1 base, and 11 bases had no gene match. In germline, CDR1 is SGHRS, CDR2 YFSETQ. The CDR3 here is CASSLNLGAGGADTQYF. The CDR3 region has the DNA TGCGCCAGCAGCTTGAACCTCGGGGCCGGGGGGGCAGATACGCAGTATTTT.

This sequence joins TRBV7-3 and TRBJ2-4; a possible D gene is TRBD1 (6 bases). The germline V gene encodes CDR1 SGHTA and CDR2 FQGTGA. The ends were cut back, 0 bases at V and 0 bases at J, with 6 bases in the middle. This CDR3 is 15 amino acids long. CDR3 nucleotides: TGTGCCAGCAGCTTAACAGGGGGAGCCAAAAACATTCAGTACTTC. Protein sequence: CASSLTGGAKNIQYF.

As DNA, the CDR3 is TGTGCCAGCAGCTCAATCTATACCAATGAGCAGTTCTTC. Translating it yields CASSSIYTNEQFF. The chain uses TRBV11-1 and TRBJ2-1; D ambiguous. Germline CDR1 is SGHAT and CDR2 is FQDESV (reference sequence). The CDR3 is 13 amino acids. V dropped 4 bases and J dropped 6 bases, with 10 bases sitting between them. Looking up the rest from reference TRBV11-1 and TRBJ2-1 gives the full variable domain: EAEVAQSPRYKITEKSQAVAFWCDPISGHATLYWYRQILGQGPELLVQFQDESVVDDSQLPKDRFSAERLKGVDSTLKIQPAELGDSAMYLCASSSIYTNEQFFGPGTRLTVL.

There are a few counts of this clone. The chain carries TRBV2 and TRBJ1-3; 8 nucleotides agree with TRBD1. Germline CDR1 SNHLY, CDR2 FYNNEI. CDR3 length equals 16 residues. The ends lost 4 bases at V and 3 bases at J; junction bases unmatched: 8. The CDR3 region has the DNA TGTGCCAGCAGTGGCGGAGGACAGGGATTTGGAAACACCATATATTTT. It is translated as CASSGGGQGFGNTIYF.

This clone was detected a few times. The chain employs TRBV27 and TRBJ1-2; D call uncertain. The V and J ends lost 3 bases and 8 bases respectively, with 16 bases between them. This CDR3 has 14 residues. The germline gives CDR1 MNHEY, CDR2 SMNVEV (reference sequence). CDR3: CASSLAPEVGGYTF. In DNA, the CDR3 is TGTGCCAGCAGTTTGGCCCCGGAGGTAGGGGGCTACACCTTC.

CDR3 in amino acids: CASSSPLGGGTQETQYF. The CDR3 DNA reads TGTGCCAGCAGCTCCCCCTTAGGCGGGGGGACCCAAGAGACCCAGTACTTC. The chain couples TRBV9 to TRBJ2-5; 8 bases are a match to TRBD2. In germline, CDR1 is SGDLS, CDR2 YYNGEE. Trimming at V came to 4 bases and at J to 1 base, leaving 12 bases not matched to a gene. The CDR3 consists of 17 residues.

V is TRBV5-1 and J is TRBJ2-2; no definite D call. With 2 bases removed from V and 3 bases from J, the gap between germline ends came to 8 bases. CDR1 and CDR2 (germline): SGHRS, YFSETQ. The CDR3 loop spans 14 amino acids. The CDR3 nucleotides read TGCGCCAGCAGCTTTAATCCCGACACCGGGGAGCTGTTTTTT. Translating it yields CASSFNPDTGELFF.

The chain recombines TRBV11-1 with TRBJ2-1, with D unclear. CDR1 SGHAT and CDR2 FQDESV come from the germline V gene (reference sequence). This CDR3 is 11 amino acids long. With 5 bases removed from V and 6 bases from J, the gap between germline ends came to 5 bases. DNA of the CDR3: TGTGCCAGCAGCCGAAGCAATGAGCAGTTCTTC. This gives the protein CASSRSNEQFF.

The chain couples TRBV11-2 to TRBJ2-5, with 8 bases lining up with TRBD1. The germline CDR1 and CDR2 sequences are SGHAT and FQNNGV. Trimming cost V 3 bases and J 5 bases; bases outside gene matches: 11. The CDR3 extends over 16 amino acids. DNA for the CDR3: TGTGCCAGCAGCTTCCACGGGACAGGCCCACGGGAGACCCAGTACTTC. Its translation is CASSFHGTGPRETQYF.

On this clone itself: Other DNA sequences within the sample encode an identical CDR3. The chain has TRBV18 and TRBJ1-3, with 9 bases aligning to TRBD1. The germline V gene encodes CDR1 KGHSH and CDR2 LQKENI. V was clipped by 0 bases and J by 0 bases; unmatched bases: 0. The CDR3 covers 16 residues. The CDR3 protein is CASSPPGQGSGNTIYF. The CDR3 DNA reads TGTGCCAGCTCACCACCGGGACAGGGCTCTGGAAACACCATATATTTT.

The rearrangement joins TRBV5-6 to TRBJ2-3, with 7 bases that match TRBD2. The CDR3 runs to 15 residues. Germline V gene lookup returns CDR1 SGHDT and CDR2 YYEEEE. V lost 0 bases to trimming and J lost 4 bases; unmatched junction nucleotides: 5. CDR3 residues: CASSLAREKPDTQYF. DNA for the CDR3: TGTGCCAGCAGCTTGGCGCGGGAGAAACCAGATACGCAGTATTTT.

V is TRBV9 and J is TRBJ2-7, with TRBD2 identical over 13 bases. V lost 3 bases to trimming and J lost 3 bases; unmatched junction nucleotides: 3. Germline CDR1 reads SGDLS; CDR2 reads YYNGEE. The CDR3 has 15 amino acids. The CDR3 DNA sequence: TGTGCCAGCAGCGACGGGACTAGCGGGGTCTACGAGCAGTACTTC. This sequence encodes CASSDGTSGVYEQYF.

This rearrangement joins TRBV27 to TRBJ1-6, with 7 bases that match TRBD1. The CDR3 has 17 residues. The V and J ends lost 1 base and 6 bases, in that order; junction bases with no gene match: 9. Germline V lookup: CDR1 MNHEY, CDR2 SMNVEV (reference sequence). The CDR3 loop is CASSLFLGTGVNSPLHF. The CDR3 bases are TGTGCCAGCAGTTTATTTTTGGGCACAGGGGTTAATTCACCCCTCCACTTT.

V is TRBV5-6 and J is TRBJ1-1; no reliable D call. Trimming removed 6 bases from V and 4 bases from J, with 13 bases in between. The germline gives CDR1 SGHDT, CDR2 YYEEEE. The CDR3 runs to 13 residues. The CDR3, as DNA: TGTGCCAGCACCTGGACTGGGATCACTGAAGCTTTCTTT. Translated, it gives CASTWTGITEAFF. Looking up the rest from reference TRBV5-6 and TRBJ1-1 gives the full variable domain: DAGVTQSPTHLIKTRGQQVTLRCSPKSGHDTVSWYQQALGQGPQFIFQYYEEEERQRGNFPDRFSGHQFPNYSSELNVNALLLGDSALYLCASTWTGITEAFFGQGTRLTVV.

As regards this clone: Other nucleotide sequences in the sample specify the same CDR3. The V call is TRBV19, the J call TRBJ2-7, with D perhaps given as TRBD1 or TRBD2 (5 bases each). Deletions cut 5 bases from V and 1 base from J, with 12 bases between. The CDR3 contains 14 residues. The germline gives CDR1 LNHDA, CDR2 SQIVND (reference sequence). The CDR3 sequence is CASSFRDGSYEQYF. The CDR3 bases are TGTGCCAGTAGTTTTAGGGACGGTTCCTACGAGCAGTACTTC.

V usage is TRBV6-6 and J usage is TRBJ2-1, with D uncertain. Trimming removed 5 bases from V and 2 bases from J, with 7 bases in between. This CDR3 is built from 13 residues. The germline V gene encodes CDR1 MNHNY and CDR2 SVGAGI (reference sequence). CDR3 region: CASSTLAYNEQFF. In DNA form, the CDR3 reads TGTGCCAGCAGTACACTCGCCTACAATGAGCAGTTCTTC.

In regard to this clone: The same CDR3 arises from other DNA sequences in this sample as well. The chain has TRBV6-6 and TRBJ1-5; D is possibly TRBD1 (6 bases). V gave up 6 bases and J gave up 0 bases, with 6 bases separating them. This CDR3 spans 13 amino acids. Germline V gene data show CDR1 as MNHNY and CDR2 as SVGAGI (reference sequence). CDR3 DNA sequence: TGTGCCAGCAGGACAGGTAGCAATCAGCCCCAGCATTTT. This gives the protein CASRTGSNQPQHF.

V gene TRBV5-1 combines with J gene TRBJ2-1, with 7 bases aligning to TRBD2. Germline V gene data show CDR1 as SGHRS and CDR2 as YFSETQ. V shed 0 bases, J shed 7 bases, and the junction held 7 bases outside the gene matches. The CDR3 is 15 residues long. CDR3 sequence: CASSLVPGGMNEQFF. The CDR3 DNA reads TGCGCCAGCAGCTTGGTCCCGGGGGGTATGAATGAGCAGTTCTTC. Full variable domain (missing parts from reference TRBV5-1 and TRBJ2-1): KAGVTQTPRYLIKTRGQQVTLSCSPISGHRSVSWYQQTPGQGLQFLFEYFSETQRNKGNFPGRFSGRQFSNSRSEMNVSTLELGDSALYLCASSLVPGGMNEQFFGPGTRLTVL.